This T cell receptor (beta chain) was captured by sequencing in a study of radiation and T cells in renal cell carcinoma. Study-level points and caveats: Pretreatment tumor biopsies were lacking, so baseline clonotypes are unknown.

Clones were sequenced by immunoSEQ multiplex PCR, and TCRdb holds only the in-frame ones, with some missing. This sample has some 120,000 clones, with 88% found just once. This sample's time point: blood 2 weeks post-SBRT. Treatment defined: 15 Gy SBRT to primary tumor, nephrectomy 4 weeks later. Radiation-treated patients gave blood at baseline, week 2 and week 4. Between the trimmed V and J ends, which lost 0 bases and 0 bases, there was a span of 7 bases. There are 15 residues in the CDR3. The germline V gene has CDR1 SGDLS and CDR2 YYNGEE. Points on this clone: No antigen is known for it.

This chain joins TRBV9 and TRBJ1-5; D uncertain. Sequencing was performed on blood, taken from a patient whose treatment included radiotherapy and nephrectomy. This receptor was taken from a woman in her 70s with renal cell carcinoma. The CDR3 is CASSVGVNSNQPQHF. CDR3 nucleotides: TGTGCCAGCAGCGTAGGCGTTAATAGCAATCAGCCCCAGCATTTT.